These 15 T cell receptor beta chains were sequenced from one sample in a study of blood T cell repertoires in COVID-19. TCRdb's table, derived via immunoSEQ multiplex PCR, lists solely in-frame clones and lacks some. The sample contains 250,000 to 300,000 clones, approximately 83% of which appear only once. The specimen sequenced was peripheral blood. These receptors all come from a woman aged 70-85 years with acute or convalescent COVID-19.

In this sample, this clone turned up a few times. The chain joins TRBV4-1 to TRBJ1-6; TRBD1 aligns across 11 bases. V trimming: 0 bases; J trimming: 12 bases; junction bases outside the gene matches: 10. CDR3 size: 17 residues. Per the germline V gene, CDR1 is MGHRA and CDR2 is YSYEKL. The CDR3 region has the DNA TGCGCCAGCAGCCAAGAAGGCGGGGACAGGGGGTTTCGACCCCTCCACTTT. Protein sequence: CASSQEGGDRGFRPLHF.

Here the CDR3 reads CAWSVRGSSYNSPLHF. For the CDR3, the DNA is TGTGCCTGGAGTGTTAGGGGGAGCTCCTATAATTCACCCCTCCACTTT. The rearrangement links TRBV30 to TRBJ1-6; D is perhaps TRBD1 (6 bases). This CDR3 spans 16 amino acids. Germline CDR1 reads GTSNPN; CDR2 reads SVGIG (reference sequence). V shed 0 bases and J shed 0 bases, with 9 bases lying between them.

V is TRBV4-1 and J is TRBJ1-5, with 9 nucleotides matching TRBD1. Germline trimming cut 3 bases from V and 5 bases from J; bases unmatched to any gene: 8. This CDR3 contains 16 residues. The germline gives CDR1 MGHRA, CDR2 YSYEKL. For the CDR3, the DNA is TGCGCCAGCAGCCAGAATCAGGGACAGGGAGATCAGCCCCAGCATTTT. This sequence encodes CASSQNQGQGDQPQHF.

This rearrangement joins TRBV28 to TRBJ1-2, with D tentatively TRBD1 (5 bases). The germline V and J ends were trimmed by 2 bases and 7 bases, with 11 bases remaining between them. The CDR3 is 13 amino acids. Germline CDR1 reads MDHEN; CDR2 reads SYDVKM. The CDR3, as DNA: TGTGCCAGCAGTTTACGGAGGGGTGCTGGCTACACCTTC. Protein: CASSLRRGAGYTF.

The rearrangement uses TRBV7-2 and TRBJ2-5, with D tentatively TRBD1 (6 bases). Trimming pared 0 bases from V and 5 bases from J, leaving 10 bases between. This CDR3 has 14 amino acids. The germline V gene encodes CDR1 SGHTA and CDR2 FQGNSA. For the CDR3, the DNA is TGTGCCAGCAGCTTAGCTGGGGGCTGGGAGACCCAGTACTTC. Protein product: CASSLAGGWETQYF.

The V and J genes are TRBV11-3 and TRBJ2-3, with 7 bases aligning to TRBD1. J lost 2 bases, V lost 5 bases, and 4 bases had no gene match. Germline V gives CDR1 SGHNT, CDR2 YENEEA. The CDR3 length is 14 residues. CDR3 nucleotides: TGTGCCAGCAGCCTCGGGACAGCCACAGATACGCAGTATTTT. It specifies CASSLGTATDTQYF.

This clone was observed once. The V gene is TRBV2, the J gene TRBJ1-1; 8 bases match TRBD1. Germline V gene data show CDR1 as SNHLY and CDR2 as FYNNEI. J gave up 6 bases and V 8 bases, and 8 bases lay outside the gene matches. The length of the CDR3 is 13 residues. The CDR3 region has the DNA TGTGCCAGCTGGGAAGCAGGGGGCCCTGAAGCTTTCTTT. Translation gives CASWEAGGPEAFF.

The chain carries TRBV5-5 and TRBJ1-3; D unclear. With 0 bases removed from V and 4 bases from J, the gap between germline ends came to 5 bases. The CDR3 has 13 residues. Germline V gene data show CDR1 as SGHKS and CDR2 as YYEKEE (reference sequence). The CDR3 is CASSLGTGNTIYF. CDR3 in DNA: TGTGCCAGCAGCTTGGGTACAGGAAACACCATATATTTT.

The chain combines TRBV12-3 or TRBV12-4 with TRBJ1-1; 9 bases are a match to TRBD1. CDR3 length: 11 amino acids. The trim removed 9 bases at V and 9 bases at J, leaving 5 bases unmatched. In DNA form, the CDR3 reads TGTGCCAGTCAAACAGGGGGCAAAGCTTTCTTT. This encodes CASQTGGKAFF.

J is TRBJ2-3 and V is TRBV7-9, with 8 bases aligning to TRBD2. With V trimmed by 2 bases and J by 3 bases, 4 bases remained unmatched. Per the germline V gene, CDR1 is SEHNR and CDR2 is FQNEAQ (reference sequence). The CDR3 has 15 residues. The CDR3 DNA reads as TGTGCCAGCAGCTTATCGGTAGCGGGGACAGATACGCAGTATTTT. Translation: CASSLSVAGTDTQYF.

Only a few counts were recorded for this clone. CDR3 coding DNA: TGTGCCAGCAGCTATACACAGGGCTTCAACTATGGCTACACCTTC. Residues: CASSYTQGFNYGYTF. The chain employs TRBV5-6 and TRBJ1-2; perhaps TRBD1 as D (6 bases). Trimming stripped 3 bases from V and 2 bases from J, with 14 bases between. CDR1 and CDR2 (germline): SGHDT, YYEEEE. This CDR3 contains 15 residues.

The sample holds a few counts of this clone. This chain uses TRBV24-1 with TRBJ2-3, with no clear D. CDR1 and CDR2 from the germline V gene are KGHDR and SFDVKD. CDR3 length: 15 amino acids. Trimming shortened V by 5 bases and J by 3 bases, and 14 bases separated the two germline ends. CDR3 nucleotide sequence: TGTGCCACCAGTGCAGGCGAGTTTGGAACAGATACGCAGTATTTT. Translation gives CATSAGEFGTDTQYF.

The chain employs TRBV2 and TRBJ1-2; D is undetermined. Per germline, CDR1 SNHLY and CDR2 FYNNEI. V lost 6 bases and J lost 0, with 8 bases in between. The CDR3 extends over 13 amino acids. The CDR3 nucleotides read TGTGCCAGCAGCTTAGGAGCTAACTATGGCTACACCTTC. Protein product: CASSLGANYGYTF. The variable domain in full, completed from reference TRBV2 and TRBJ1-2, reads EPEVTQTPSHQVTQMGQEVILRCVPISNHLYFYWYRQILGQKVEFLVSFYNNEISEKSEIFDDQFSVERPDGSNFTLKIRSTKLEDSAMYFCASSLGANYGYTFGSGTRLTVV.

The rearrangement links TRBV2 to TRBJ2-2; 10 bases align to TRBD2. V gave up 5 bases and J gave up 0 bases; unmatched junction bases: 6. Germline V gene data show CDR1 as SNHLY and CDR2 as FYNNEI. The CDR3 sequence is 17 residues long. CDR3 sequence: CASSSSGLASNTGELFF. For the CDR3, the DNA is TGTGCCAGCAGTTCCTCGGGACTAGCGTCGAACACCGGGGAGCTGTTTTTT.

The gene calls are TRBV9 and TRBJ2-5; perhaps TRBD2 as D (5 bases). In germline, CDR1 is SGDLS, CDR2 YYNGEE. The CDR3 length is 14 residues. V was cut by 0 bases and J by 1 base, with 7 bases left in between. The CDR3 region has the DNA TGTGCCAGCAGCGTAGACCGGGGCCAAGAGACCCAGTACTTC. Translation: CASSVDRGQETQYF.